What follows is one T cell receptor (beta chain) and its context. Its target is unknown. This specimen comes from a study of CD8+ T cells in alopecia areata. Study conclusions and caveats: In lesional scalp, particularly from alopecia totalis/universalis, clonality was higher than in normal scalp.

The CDR3 is 14 residues long. The V end was cut by 2 bases, the J end by 6 bases, with 12 bases between. CDR1 is SGHTS, CDR2 YDEGEE, per germline. Following extraction, RNA underwent reverse transcription to cDNA, which served as the sequencing template. The data were produced by immunoSEQ multiplex PCR, yet TCRdb's version contains in-frame clones alone and is incomplete. The repertoire includes over 100,000 clones, approximately 49% of them detected once, and around a sixth sits in the top ten. The V and J genes are TRBV5-8 and TRBJ2-1; a possible D gene is TRBD2 (6 bases). The sequences come from CD8+ T cells sorted from blood, collected at week 0. This TCR derives from a human donor with alopecia areata. CDR3 protein: CASSLTSFSNEQFF. DNA for the CDR3: TGTGCCAGCAGCTTAACTAGCTTCAGCAATGAGCAGTTCTTC.